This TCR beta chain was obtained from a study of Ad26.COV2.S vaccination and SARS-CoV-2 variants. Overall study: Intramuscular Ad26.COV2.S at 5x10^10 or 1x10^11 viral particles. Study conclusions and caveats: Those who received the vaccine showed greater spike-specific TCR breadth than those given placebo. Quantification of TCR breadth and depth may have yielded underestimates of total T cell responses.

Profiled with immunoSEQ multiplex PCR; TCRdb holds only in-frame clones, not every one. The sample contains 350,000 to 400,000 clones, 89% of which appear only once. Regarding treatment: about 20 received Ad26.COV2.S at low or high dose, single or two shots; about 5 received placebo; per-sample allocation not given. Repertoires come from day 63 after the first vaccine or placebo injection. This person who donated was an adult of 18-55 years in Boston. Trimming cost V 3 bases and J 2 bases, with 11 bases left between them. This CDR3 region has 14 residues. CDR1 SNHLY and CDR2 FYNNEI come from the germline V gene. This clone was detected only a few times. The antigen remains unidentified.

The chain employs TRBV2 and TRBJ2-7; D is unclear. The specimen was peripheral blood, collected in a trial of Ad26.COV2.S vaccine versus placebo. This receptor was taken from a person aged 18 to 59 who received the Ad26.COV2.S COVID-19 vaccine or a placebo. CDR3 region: CASSEGRPAYEQYF. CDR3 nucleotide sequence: TGTGCCAGCAGTGAGGGCAGGCCTGCCTACGAGCAGTACTTC.